The 28 T cell receptor beta chains below come from one sample, sequenced in a study of vaccination effects on CD4 cells after COVID-19. Generated by immunoSEQ multiplex PCR, the TCRdb table keeps only in-frame clones and is missing some. The table lists tens of thousands of clones, roughly two thirds of them singletons. These receptors have no identified antigens. Culturing for about 9 days preceded CD4+ T cell isolation. Source: CD4+ T cells from PBMCs cultured without peptide, taken before COVID-19 vaccination. These receptors all come from a human donor who received a COVID-19 vaccine.

V and J are TRBV7-2 and TRBJ2-2, with TRBD1 matching 11 bases. The trim removed 5 bases at V and 0 bases at J, leaving 2 bases unmatched. Germline lookup yields CDR1 SGHTA and CDR2 FQGNSA. The CDR3 is 16 residues long. This chain's CDR3 is CASSKGQGANTGELFF. The CDR3 DNA is TGTGCCAGCAGCAAGGGACAGGGGGCGAACACCGGGGAGCTGTTTTTT.

The rearrangement links TRBV27 to TRBJ2-3; D is perhaps TRBD1 (6 bases). Trimming pared 2 bases from V and 0 bases from J, leaving 15 bases between. Germline-derived CDR1 and CDR2 are MNHEY and SMNVEV (reference sequence). CDR3 length equals 17 residues. CDR3 DNA sequence: TGTGCCAGCAGTTTAAGCCGTGGGCAGGGGAGCACAGATACGCAGTATTTT. It translates to CASSLSRGQGSTDTQYF.

The V gene is TRBV11-2, the J gene TRBJ2-7; D may be TRBD1 (5 bases). The CDR3 is 14 amino acids. The V gene lost 5 bases and the J gene lost 3 bases, with 14 bases spanning the gap. Germline V gene lookup returns CDR1 SGHAT and CDR2 FQNNGV. CDR3 sequence (DNA): TGTGCCAGCAGCGGTCGCAGGGTCGGCTACGAGCAGTACTTC. Protein: CASSGRRVGYEQYF.

The chain has TRBV6-4 and TRBJ1-1; D ambiguous. Trimming removed 4 bases from V and 3 bases from J, with 6 bases in between. The CDR3 has 12 residues. Germline assignment: CDR1 MRHNA and CDR2 SNTAGT. The CDR3 region has the DNA TGTGCCAGCAGTGGGCCTTACACTGAAGCTTTCTTT. It specifies CASSGPYTEAFF.

The V gene is TRBV28, the J gene TRBJ1-1, with 8 positions matching TRBD1. Germline values: CDR1 MDHEN, CDR2 SYDVKM. The CDR3 has 16 residues. Trimming cost V 7 bases and J 5 bases; bases outside gene matches: 15. The CDR3, as DNA: TGTGCCAGCAAACAACCGACAGGGGCGACCGGGACTGAAGCTTTCTTT. As protein: CASKQPTGATGTEAFF.

This clone was seen a handful of times. The chain uses TRBV12-5 and TRBJ2-2; maybe TRBD1 (5 bases). Trimming removed 3 bases from V and 6 bases from J, with 14 bases in between. The CDR3 has 15 residues. Germline V gene lookup returns CDR1 LGHNT and CDR2 FRNRAP. The CDR3 protein is CASGFEAGLAGELFF. The CDR3 DNA follows: TGTGCTAGTGGTTTCGAGGCAGGGTTGGCCGGGGAGCTGTTTTTT.

This clone was seen more than once but under ten times. The gene calls are TRBV7-6 and TRBJ1-3; D ambiguous. Trimming shortened V by 2 bases and J by 0 bases, and 14 bases separated the two germline ends. The germline gives CDR1 SGHVS, CDR2 FNYEAQ. The CDR3 has 17 amino acids. The DNA of the CDR3 is TGTGCCAGCAGCTTACGGGGAACTTACAGCTCTGGAAACACCATATATTTT. It specifies CASSLRGTYSSGNTIYF.

V is TRBV28 and J is TRBJ2-7, with TRBD2 matching over 8 bases. V lost 5 bases, J lost 6 bases, and 9 bases stayed unmatched. The germline V gene has CDR1 MDHEN and CDR2 SYDVKM. CDR3 size: 14 residues. CDR3 loop: CASSIGTSYGEQYF. The CDR3 coding sequence is TGTGCCAGCAGTATCGGGACTAGTTATGGCGAGCAGTACTTC.

The genes are TRBV10-2 and TRBJ2-2, with 11 bases fitting TRBD2. The CDR3 has 15 residues. CDR1 and CDR2 (germline): WSHSY, SAAADI. J was trimmed by 4 bases and V by 3 bases; bases with no gene match: 1. This chain's CDR3 is CASSDLAGGTGELFF. In DNA, the CDR3 is TGCGCCAGCAGTGACCTAGCGGGAGGCACCGGGGAGCTGTTTTTT.

J is TRBJ2-6 and V is TRBV5-4; D is uncertain. Germline V gene lookup returns CDR1 SGHNT and CDR2 YYREEE (reference sequence). The CDR3 contains 15 residues. V was clipped by 3 bases and J by 3 bases, with 10 bases between them. The CDR3 spells CASSSVVLGANVLTF. The CDR3 bases are TGTGCCAGCAGCTCGGTTGTCCTTGGGGCCAACGTCCTGACTTTC.

The V and J genes are TRBV12-5 and TRBJ2-5, with 9 bases identical to TRBD1. The germline gives CDR1 LGHNT, CDR2 FRNRAP. The ends lost 6 bases at V and 4 bases at J; junction bases unmatched: 3. This CDR3 region has 13 residues. The CDR3 reads CASGVDRGETQYF. In DNA, the CDR3 is TGTGCTAGTGGGGTGGACAGGGGAGAGACCCAGTACTTC.

The chain is built from TRBV18 and TRBJ1-2, with 8 bases lining up with TRBD1. The CDR3 runs to 13 residues. Per the germline V gene, CDR1 is KGHSH and CDR2 is LQKENI. With V trimmed by 4 bases and J by 6 bases, 4 bases remained unmatched. The chain's CDR3 is CASSLQGADGYTF. The CDR3 nucleotides are TGTGCCAGCTCACTTCAGGGGGCAGATGGCTACACCTTC. The whole variable domain, remainder taken from reference TRBV18 and TRBJ1-2, is NAGVMQNPRHLVRRRGQEARLRCSPMKGHSHVYWYRQLPEEGLKFMVYLQKENIIDESGMPKERFSAEFPKEGPSILRIQQVVRGDSAAYFCASSLQGADGYTFGSGTRLTVV.

CDR3 in DNA: TGCGCCAGCAGCCCACCGAGCGACTCCTACGAGCAGTACTTC. This gives the protein CASSPPSDSYEQYF. The chain recombines TRBV5-1 with TRBJ2-7; D not resolved. CDR3 length equals 14 residues. Trimming cost V 4 bases and J 0 bases, with 11 bases left between them. In germline, CDR1 is SGHRS, CDR2 YFSETQ.

This clone was found a few times. The V gene is TRBV28, the J gene TRBJ2-1; D gene ambiguous. The CDR3 is 14 amino acids. The germline V gene has CDR1 MDHEN and CDR2 SYDVKM. V lost 10 bases and J lost 4, with 17 bases in between. CDR3 DNA sequence: TGTGCCACTTTTCGCTCAGACGGTTACAATGAGCAGTTCTTC. It is translated as CATFRSDGYNEQFF.

The CDR3 DNA follows: TGTGCCAGCAGTCCCCGGACAGGGGGCACCGGGGAGCTGTTTTTT. Translating gives CASSPRTGGTGELFF. The chain recombines TRBV6-5 with TRBJ2-2; TRBD1 agrees at 10 bases. With V trimmed by 5 bases and J by 4 bases, 4 bases remained unmatched. The CDR3 totals 15 residues. Germline values: CDR1 MNHEY, CDR2 SVGAGI.

This clone was observed a few times. The rearrangement joins TRBV7-2 to TRBJ2-1, with 11 bases fitting TRBD2. The CDR3 runs 18 residues. CDR1 and CDR2 (germline): SGHTA, FQGNSA. Unmatched junction bases numbered 10, after V lost 1 base and J lost 5 bases. CDR3 sequence: CASSLVFLAGGINNEQFF. The CDR3 DNA reads as TGTGCCAGCAGCTTAGTGTTCCTAGCGGGGGGTATAAACAATGAGCAGTTCTTC. The complete variable domain, with remaining parts taken from reference TRBV7-2 and TRBJ2-1, reads GAGVSQSPSNKVTEKGKDVELRCDPISGHTALYWYRQSLGQGLEFLIYFQGNSAPDKSGLPSDRFSAERTGGSVSTLTIQRTQQEDSAVYLCASSLVFLAGGINNEQFFGPGTRLTVL.

This sequence joins TRBV3-1 (or the pseudogene TRBV3-2) and TRBJ1-1; D not certain. The CDR3 sequence is 12 residues long. Trimming stripped 6 bases from V and 0 bases from J, with 5 bases between. CDR1 is LGHDT and CDR2 is YNNKEL in the germline V gene (reference sequence). Here the CDR3 reads CASRPMNTEAFF. In DNA, the CDR3 is TGTGCCAGCAGGCCGATGAACACTGAAGCTTTCTTT.

Concerning this clone itself: Germline and junction disagree at one end, which may indicate a read error. This rearrangement joins TRBV6-4 to TRBJ1-2, with TRBD1 matching 8 bases. The CDR3 has 14 residues. CDR1 is MRHNA and CDR2 is SNTAGT in the germline V gene. CDR3 sequence reads: CASSDLQGDGGYTF. The CDR3 coding sequence is TGTGCCAGCAGCGACTTACAGGGGGACGGTGGCTACACCTTC.

The V call is TRBV25-1, the J call TRBJ2-7; no reliable D call. In germline, CDR1 is MGHDK, CDR2 SYGVNS. V dropped 8 bases and J dropped 3 bases, with 17 bases sitting between them. The CDR3 runs 14 residues. CDR3 bases: TGTGCCAGCGGGTTGGACCTCATGGGCTACGAGCAGTACTTC. It encodes CASGLDLMGYEQYF.

V is TRBV6-5 and J is TRBJ2-6; D uncertain. The CDR3 extends over 14 amino acids. Germline V gene data show CDR1 as MNHEY and CDR2 as SVGAGI. V was trimmed by 6 bases and J by 0 bases, leaving 6 bases between them. CDR3 bases: TGTGCCAGCAGGGATTTCTCTGGGGCCAACGTCCTGACTTTC. Protein: CASRDFSGANVLTF.

The chain combines TRBV5-8 with TRBJ2-5, with TRBD2 identical over 14 bases. The V gene's germline CDR1 is SGHTS and CDR2 YDEGEE. V trimming: 3 bases; J trimming: 5 bases; junction bases outside the gene matches: 6. The CDR3 has 16 amino acids. The CDR3 loop reads CASSSGLAGARETQYF. The CDR3 region has the DNA TGTGCCAGCAGCTCGGGACTAGCGGGGGCCCGGGAGACCCAGTACTTC.

The V gene is TRBV27, the J gene TRBJ1-4; D is unresolved. Between the trimmed V and J ends, which lost 7 bases and 4 bases, there was a span of 13 bases. This CDR3 contains 14 residues. Germline V CDR1 and CDR2: MNHEY, SMNVEV (reference sequence). CDR3 region: CASKDRVVNEKLFF. CDR3 nucleotide sequence: TGTGCCAGCAAGGACCGCGTTGTTAATGAAAAACTGTTTTTT.

The chain links TRBV5-1 to TRBJ2-7, with D maybe TRBD1 (6 bases). CDR1 is SGHRS and CDR2 is YFSETQ in the germline V gene. There are 15 residues in the CDR3. V dropped 3 bases and J dropped 2 bases, with 15 bases sitting between them. The CDR3 spells CASSSPMTGTYEQYF. The CDR3 nucleotides read TGCGCCAGCAGCTCCCCTATGACAGGTACCTACGAGCAGTACTTC.

The chain uses TRBV18 and TRBJ2-3; no clear D. Germline V gene sequence: CDR1 KGHSH, CDR2 LQKENI. The CDR3 contains 12 residues. With 4 bases removed from V and 4 bases from J, the gap between germline ends came to 6 bases. CDR3 region: CASSLVSDTQYF. The DNA of the CDR3 is TGTGCCAGCTCACTAGTCTCAGATACGCAGTATTTT.

The DNA of the CDR3 is TGCGCCAGCAGCTTGGGCCCCAGGGGAGGAGTTAGTGTCGAGCAGTACTTC. Encoded protein: CASSLGPRGGVSVEQYF. The rearrangement links TRBV5-1 to TRBJ2-7; D possibly matches TRBD1 or TRBD2 (6 bases each). Trimming left V 0 bases short and J 6 bases short, with 22 bases between. CDR3 size: 17 residues. Germline V CDR1 and CDR2: SGHRS, YFSETQ.

The chain uses TRBV27 and TRBJ1-2; D not certain. The CDR3 totals 14 residues. V was shortened by 2 bases and J by 5 bases, with 12 bases between the two germline ends. The germline CDR1 and CDR2 sequences are MNHEY and SMNVEV (reference sequence). The CDR3 protein is CASSLRGPSYGYTF. For the CDR3, the DNA is TGTGCCAGCAGTTTACGGGGTCCATCTTATGGCTACACCTTC.

The V and J genes are TRBV2 and TRBJ2-1; the match to TRBD2 covers 7 bases. The CDR3 loop spans 13 amino acids. The ends lost 7 bases at V and 4 bases at J; junction bases unmatched: 4. Germline CDR1 SNHLY, CDR2 FYNNEI. CDR3 in amino acids: CASNLAEYNEQFF. As DNA, the CDR3 is TGTGCCAGCAATCTAGCGGAATACAATGAGCAGTTCTTC. The full variable domain, its missing parts supplied by reference TRBV2 and TRBJ2-1, is EPEVTQTPSHQVTQMGQEVILRCVPISNHLYFYWYRQILGQKVEFLVSFYNNEISEKSEIFDDQFSVERPDGSNFTLKIRSTKLEDSAMYFCASNLAEYNEQFFGPGTRLTVL.

The rearrangement uses TRBV19 and TRBJ2-7; 10 bases are a match to TRBD2. The CDR3 sequence is 15 residues long. Per germline, CDR1 LNHDA and CDR2 SQIVND (reference sequence). Trimming cost V 7 bases and J 1 base; bases outside gene matches: 7. The DNA for the CDR3 is TGTGCCAGTAAGGGGTCTAGCGGGAGTTCCTACGAGCAGTACTTC. Translation gives CASKGSSGSSYEQYF.